Shown below are 12 T cell receptor beta chains from a single sample sequenced in a study of cytomegalovirus exposure and HLA in healthy donors. Primers for the PCR totalled 60 Vbeta and 13 Jbeta. Profiled with immunoSEQ multiplex PCR; TCRdb holds only in-frame clones, not every one. This sample's table has just over 80,000 clones. The sample taken for sequencing was PBMCs. The receptor source for this set is a woman in her twenties or thirties in good health and CMV-seronegative.

The V gene is TRBV29-1, the J gene TRBJ2-7, with D unresolved. V lost 5 bases, J lost 3 bases, and 8 bases lay in between. The germline CDR1 and CDR2 sequences are SQVTM and ANQGSEA. The CDR3 consists of 11 residues. Here the CDR3 reads CSVSISYEQYF. Here the CDR3 DNA reads TGCAGCGTTAGCATTAGCTACGAGCAGTACTTC.

The V and J genes are TRBV5-1 and TRBJ1-2; D perhaps matches TRBD1 (6 bases). Germline CDR1 SGHRS, CDR2 YFSETQ. The CDR3 is made up of 14 amino acids. V lost 1 base and J lost 8, with 15 bases in between. Here the CDR3 DNA reads TGCGCCAGCAGCTTGTCTCCAGGGGCGCGGGGCTACACCTTC. Its translation is CASSLSPGARGYTF. The variable domain in full, completed from reference TRBV5-1 and TRBJ1-2, reads KAGVTQTPRYLIKTRGQQVTLSCSPISGHRSVSWYQQTPGQGLQFLFEYFSETQRNKGNFPGRFSGRQFSNSRSEMNVSTLELGDSALYLCASSLSPGARGYTFGSGTRLTVV.

The rearrangement links TRBV7-5 to TRBJ1-2; TRBD1 is the table's D call, not checked against the DNA. TRBV7-5 is a listed pseudogene. The CDR3 has 15 residues. CDR3 sequence (DNA): TGTGCCAGAAGCGTACCTGACAGGGGGCCTTATGGCTACACCTTC. Amino acids: CARSVPDRGPYGYTF.

The chain employs TRBV4-1 and TRBJ1-4; no clear D gene. V gave up 0 bases and J gave up 8 bases, with 10 bases separating them. The germline CDR1 and CDR2 sequences are MGHRA and YSYEKL. The CDR3 is made up of 14 amino acids. In DNA, the CDR3 is TGCGCCAGCAGCCAAGAGTCTAATCGGGAAAAACTGTTTTTT. Encoded protein: CASSQESNREKLFF.

The chain joins TRBV5-1 to TRBJ1-1; D may be TRBD1 (6 bases). The ends were cut back, 0 bases at V and 8 bases at J, with 20 bases in the middle. The CDR3 loop spans 16 amino acids. Germline-derived CDR1 and CDR2 are SGHRS and YFSETQ. CDR3 loop: CASSLGSADRTIEAFF. CDR3 sequence (DNA): TGCGCCAGCAGCTTGGGCTCGGCCGACAGGACCATAGAAGCTTTCTTT.

The J gene is TRBJ2-7, the V gene TRBV11-1; 11 positions agree with TRBD2. V gave up 5 bases and J gave up 7 bases; unmatched junction bases: 7. Germline V gene sequence: CDR1 SGHAT, CDR2 FQDESV (reference sequence). The CDR3 has 14 residues. The CDR3: CASSTSGGRREQYF. CDR3 in DNA: TGTGCCAGCAGCACTAGCGGGGGTAGACGGGAGCAGTACTTC.

This chain connects TRBV18 to TRBJ1-1, with D maybe TRBD1 (6 bases). The CDR3 covers 15 residues. CDR1 is KGHSH and CDR2 is LQKENI in the germline V gene. V was pared by 1 base and J by 1 base, with 10 bases between. CDR3 DNA sequence: TGTGCCAGCTCACCACTGGCAGGGGCGAACACTGAAGCTTTCTTT. Protein: CASSPLAGANTEAFF.

The V and J genes are TRBV9 and TRBJ2-1; 11 positions match TRBD2. CDR3 size: 15 residues. Unmatched junction bases numbered 3, after V lost 3 bases and J lost 4 bases. Germline assignment: CDR1 SGDLS and CDR2 YYNGEE. The CDR3 is CASSELAGDYNEQFF. DNA for the CDR3: TGTGCCAGCAGCGAACTAGCGGGGGATTACAATGAGCAGTTCTTC.

This chain links TRBV7-9 with TRBJ2-7; 9 bases map to TRBD1. The CDR3 has 15 residues. The germline gives CDR1 SEHNR, CDR2 FQNEAQ (reference sequence). The junction had 5 bases not matched to a gene; V was cut back by 5 bases and J by 0 bases. CDR3 loop: CASSKGTGSSYEQYF. CDR3 DNA: TGTGCCAGCAGCAAGGGGACAGGGAGCTCCTACGAGCAGTACTTC.

A note on this clone: This specimen includes other DNA sequences encoding the same CDR3. The genes are TRBV4-1 and TRBJ2-3; 10 bases agree with TRBD2. This CDR3 spans 15 amino acids. Germline loops: CDR1 MGHRA, CDR2 YSYEKL. V trimming: 4 bases; J trimming: 1 base; junction bases outside the gene matches: 2. CDR3 DNA: TGCGCCAGCAGCCTAAGCGGGGGGGGCACAGATACGCAGTATTTT. Its translation is CASSLSGGGTDTQYF.

The chain carries TRBV4-1 and TRBJ2-3; D might be TRBD1 (6 bases). V gave up 0 bases and J gave up 6 bases, with 22 bases separating them. Germline assignment: CDR1 MGHRA and CDR2 YSYEKL. The CDR3 consists of 18 residues. The CDR3: CASSQDQVRSGAHDTQYF. DNA for the CDR3: TGCGCCAGCAGCCAAGATCAAGTACGGTCAGGGGCACACGATACGCAGTATTTT.

The chain uses TRBV19 and TRBJ1-2; D remains unclear. V lost 5 bases and J lost 4, with 11 bases in between. The CDR3 is 13 amino acids. Germline CDR1 LNHDA, CDR2 SQIVND (reference sequence). The CDR3 coding sequence is TGTGCCAGTAGTGAACAGCTATTCTATGGCTACACCTTC. Its protein is CASSEQLFYGYTF.